The clone carrying this T cell receptor (beta chain) has just a few counts. Its cognate antigen is unknown. Unique molecular identifiers were in the cDNA, with template-switch universal primer binding. TCRdb independently ran MiXCR on the 5' RACE reads; one entry per CDR3 protein. The sample contains nearly 900,000 distinct CDR3 sequences, approximately 13% of which appear only once. This record belongs to a study of identical twins. The study, taken as a whole, reports: Insertions were fewer in abundant cord blood beta clonotypes, whereas memory repertoires showed none of this pattern. Cross-sectional statistics underpinned the conclusions; the same donors were not followed.

The ends lost 6 bases at V and 2 bases at J; junction bases unmatched: 11. The CDR3 has 16 residues. CDR1 is WSHSY, CDR2 SAAADI, per germline. These data also formed part of another study, on yellow fever vaccine responses in identical twins.

The sequence was obtained from a woman aged 18 to 35 in good health. The V gene is TRBV10-2, the J gene TRBJ2-7; 9 nucleotides line up with TRBD2. The sequenced sample was PBMCs. The CDR3 DNA reads as TGCGCCAGCAGCGACCCCGGGACTAGCTGGACCTACGAGCAGTACTTC. Translating gives CASSDPGTSWTYEQYF.